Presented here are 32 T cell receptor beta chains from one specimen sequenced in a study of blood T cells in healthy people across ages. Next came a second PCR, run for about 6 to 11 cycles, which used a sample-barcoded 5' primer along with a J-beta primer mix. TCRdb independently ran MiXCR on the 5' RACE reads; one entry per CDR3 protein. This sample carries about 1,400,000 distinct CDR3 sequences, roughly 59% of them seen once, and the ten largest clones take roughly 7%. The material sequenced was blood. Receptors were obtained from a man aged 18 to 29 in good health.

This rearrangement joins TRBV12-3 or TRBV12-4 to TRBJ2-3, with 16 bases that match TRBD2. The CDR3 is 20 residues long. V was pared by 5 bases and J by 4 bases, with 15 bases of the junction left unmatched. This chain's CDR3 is CASSRSPGTSGRARADTQYF. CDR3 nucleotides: TGTGCCAGCAGTCGCTCCCCCGGGACTAGCGGGAGGGCCCGGGCAGATACGCAGTATTTT.

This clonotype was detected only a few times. CDR3 residues: CAISDGERDRYF. The CDR3 DNA sequence: TGTGCCATCAGTGACGGGGAGCGGGACCGGTACTTC. V is TRBV10-3 and J is TRBJ2-7; 7 positions agree with TRBD2. V lost 3 bases to trimming and J lost 12 bases; unmatched junction nucleotides: 8. The CDR3 extends over 12 amino acids. Germline V gives CDR1 ENHRY, CDR2 SYGVKD.

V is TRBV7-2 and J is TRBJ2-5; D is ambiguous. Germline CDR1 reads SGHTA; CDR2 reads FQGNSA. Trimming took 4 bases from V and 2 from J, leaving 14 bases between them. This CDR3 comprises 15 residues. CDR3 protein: CASSSQGRVQETQYF. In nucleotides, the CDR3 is TGTGCCAGCAGCTCACAAGGACGAGTTCAAGAGACCCAGTACTTC.

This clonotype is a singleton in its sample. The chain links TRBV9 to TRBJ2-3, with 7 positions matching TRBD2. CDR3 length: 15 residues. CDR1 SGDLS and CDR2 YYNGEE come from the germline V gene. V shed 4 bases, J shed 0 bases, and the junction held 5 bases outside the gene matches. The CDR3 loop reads CASSIYGGSTDTQYF. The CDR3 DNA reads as TGTGCCAGCAGCATATACGGGGGGAGCACAGATACGCAGTATTTT.

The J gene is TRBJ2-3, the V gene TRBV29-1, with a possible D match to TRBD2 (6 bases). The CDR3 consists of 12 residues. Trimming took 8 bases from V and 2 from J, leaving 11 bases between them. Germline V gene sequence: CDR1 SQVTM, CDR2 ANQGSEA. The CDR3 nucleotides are TGCAGCTCAAGGGAGGACACAGATACGCAGTATTTT. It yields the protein CSSREDTDTQYF.

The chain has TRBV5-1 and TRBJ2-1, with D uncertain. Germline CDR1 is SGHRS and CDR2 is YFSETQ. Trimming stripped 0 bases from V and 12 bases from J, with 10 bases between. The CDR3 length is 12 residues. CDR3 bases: TGCGCCAGCAGCTTGGTAGCAGAGGCGCAGTTCTTC. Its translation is CASSLVAEAQFF.

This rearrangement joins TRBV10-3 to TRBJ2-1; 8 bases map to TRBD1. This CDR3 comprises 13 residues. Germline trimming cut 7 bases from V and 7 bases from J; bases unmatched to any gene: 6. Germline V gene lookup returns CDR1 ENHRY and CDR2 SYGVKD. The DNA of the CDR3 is TGTGCCATCACTGCTACAGGGGGGAATGAGCAGTTCTTC. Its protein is CAITATGGNEQFF.

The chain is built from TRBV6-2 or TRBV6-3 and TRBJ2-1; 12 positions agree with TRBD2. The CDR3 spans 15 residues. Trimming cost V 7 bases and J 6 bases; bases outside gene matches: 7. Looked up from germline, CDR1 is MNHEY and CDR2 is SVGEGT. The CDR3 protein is CASTPLAGGGNEQFF. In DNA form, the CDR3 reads TGTGCCAGCACACCACTAGCGGGGGGTGGCAATGAGCAGTTCTTC.

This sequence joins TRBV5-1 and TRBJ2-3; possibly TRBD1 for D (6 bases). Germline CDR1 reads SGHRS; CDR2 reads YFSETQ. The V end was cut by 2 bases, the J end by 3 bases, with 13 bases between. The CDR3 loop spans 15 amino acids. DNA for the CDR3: TGCGCCAGCAGCTTTTCAGGGGTGAGAACAGATACGCAGTATTTT. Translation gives CASSFSGVRTDTQYF.

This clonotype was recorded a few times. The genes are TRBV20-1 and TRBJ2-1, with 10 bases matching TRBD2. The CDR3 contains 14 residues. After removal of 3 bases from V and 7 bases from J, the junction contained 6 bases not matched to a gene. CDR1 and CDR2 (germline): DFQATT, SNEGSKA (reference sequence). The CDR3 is CSASGLAEANEQFF. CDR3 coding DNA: TGCAGTGCTAGTGGACTAGCGGAAGCAAATGAGCAGTTCTTC.

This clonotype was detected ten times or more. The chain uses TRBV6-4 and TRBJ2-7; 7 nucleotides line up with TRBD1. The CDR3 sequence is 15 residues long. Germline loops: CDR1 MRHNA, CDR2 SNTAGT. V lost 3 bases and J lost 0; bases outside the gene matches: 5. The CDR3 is CASSERQGSSYEQYF. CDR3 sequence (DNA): TGTGCCAGCAGTGAAAGACAGGGAAGCTCCTACGAGCAGTACTTC.

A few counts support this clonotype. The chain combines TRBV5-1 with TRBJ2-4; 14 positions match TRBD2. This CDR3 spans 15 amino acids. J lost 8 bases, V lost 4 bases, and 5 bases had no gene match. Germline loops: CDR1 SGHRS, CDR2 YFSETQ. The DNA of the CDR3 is TGCGCCAGCAGCCCCGGGACTAGCGGGAGTCACATTCAGTACTTC. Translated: CASSPGTSGSHIQYF. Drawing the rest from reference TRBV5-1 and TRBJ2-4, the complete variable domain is KAGVTQTPRYLIKTRGQQVTLSCSPISGHRSVSWYQQTPGQGLQFLFEYFSETQRNKGNFPGRFSGRQFSNSRSEMNVSTLELGDSALYLCASSPGTSGSHIQYFGAGTRLSVL.

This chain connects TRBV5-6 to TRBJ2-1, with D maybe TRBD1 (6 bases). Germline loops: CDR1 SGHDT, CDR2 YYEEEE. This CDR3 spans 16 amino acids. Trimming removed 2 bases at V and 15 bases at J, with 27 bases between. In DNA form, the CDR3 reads TGTGCCAGCAGCTTCTGGACAGAATATAAGATCCTTAGATGGTTCTTC. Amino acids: CASSFWTEYKILRWFF.

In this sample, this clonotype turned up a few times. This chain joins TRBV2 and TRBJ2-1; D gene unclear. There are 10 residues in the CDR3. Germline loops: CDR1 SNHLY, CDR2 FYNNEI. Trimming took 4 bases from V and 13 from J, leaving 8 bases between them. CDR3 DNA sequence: TGTGCCAGCAGTGTTGAGTTTCAGTTCTTC. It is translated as CASSVEFQFF. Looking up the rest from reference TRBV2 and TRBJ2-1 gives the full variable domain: EPEVTQTPSHQVTQMGQEVILRCVPISNHLYFYWYRQILGQKVEFLVSFYNNEISEKSEIFDDQFSVERPDGSNFTLKIRSTKLEDSAMYFCASSVEFQFFGPGTRLTVL.

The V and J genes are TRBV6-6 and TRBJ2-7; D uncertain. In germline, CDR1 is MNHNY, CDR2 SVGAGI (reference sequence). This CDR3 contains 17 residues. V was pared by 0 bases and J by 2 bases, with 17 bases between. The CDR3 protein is CASSYSFSLEGTYEQYF. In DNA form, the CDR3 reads TGTGCCAGCAGTTACTCGTTTAGCCTAGAAGGGACCTACGAGCAGTACTTC.

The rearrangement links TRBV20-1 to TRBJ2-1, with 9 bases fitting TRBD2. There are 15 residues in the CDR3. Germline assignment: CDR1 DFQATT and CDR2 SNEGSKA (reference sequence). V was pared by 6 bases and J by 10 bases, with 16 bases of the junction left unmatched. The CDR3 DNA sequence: TGCAGTGCCACCAACAGTGCGGGAGGGTCTCGAGAGCAGTTCTTC. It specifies CSATNSAGGSREQFF.

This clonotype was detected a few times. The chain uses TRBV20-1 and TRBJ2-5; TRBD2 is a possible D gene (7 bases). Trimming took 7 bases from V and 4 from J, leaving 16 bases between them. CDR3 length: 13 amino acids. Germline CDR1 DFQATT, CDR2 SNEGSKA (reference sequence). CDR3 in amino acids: CSGGGARGETQYF. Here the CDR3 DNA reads TGCAGTGGAGGGGGGGCCAGGGGAGAGACCCAGTACTTC.

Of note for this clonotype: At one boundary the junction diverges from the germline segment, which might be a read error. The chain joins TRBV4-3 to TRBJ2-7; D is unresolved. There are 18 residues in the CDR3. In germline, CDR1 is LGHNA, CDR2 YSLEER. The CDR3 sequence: CPSSQEIGLVGRQYEQYF. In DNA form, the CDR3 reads TGCCCCAGCAGCCAAGAGATTGGCCTAGTGGGAAGACAATACGAGCAGTACTTC.

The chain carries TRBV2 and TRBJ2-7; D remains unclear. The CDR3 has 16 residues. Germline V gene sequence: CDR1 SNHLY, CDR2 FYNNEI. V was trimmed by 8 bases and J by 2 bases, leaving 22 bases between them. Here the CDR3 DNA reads TGTGCCAGCTTAAACGACCCTGCTGGGGTCCCCTACGAGCAGTACTTC. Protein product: CASLNDPAGVPYEQYF.

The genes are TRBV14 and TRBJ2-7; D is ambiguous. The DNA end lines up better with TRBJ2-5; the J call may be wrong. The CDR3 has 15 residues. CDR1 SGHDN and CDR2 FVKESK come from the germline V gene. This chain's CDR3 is CASSQGLGLFETQYF. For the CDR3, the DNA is TGTGCCAGCAGCCAAGGCCTGGGCCTATTTGAGACCCAGTACTTC.

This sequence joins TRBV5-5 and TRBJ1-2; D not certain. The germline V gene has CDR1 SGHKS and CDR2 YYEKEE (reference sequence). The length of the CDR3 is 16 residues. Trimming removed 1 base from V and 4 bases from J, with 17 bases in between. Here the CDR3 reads CASSLMAWKETYGYTF. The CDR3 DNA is TGTGCCAGCAGCTTGATGGCCTGGAAGGAAACCTATGGCTACACCTTC.

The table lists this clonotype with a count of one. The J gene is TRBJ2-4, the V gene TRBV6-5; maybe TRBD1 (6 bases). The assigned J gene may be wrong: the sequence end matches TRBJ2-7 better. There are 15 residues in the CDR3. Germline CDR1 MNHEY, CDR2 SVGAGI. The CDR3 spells CASSSEGTPTYEQYF. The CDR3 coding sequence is TGTGCCAGCAGCTCAGAAGGGACACCAACCTACGAGCAGTACTTC.

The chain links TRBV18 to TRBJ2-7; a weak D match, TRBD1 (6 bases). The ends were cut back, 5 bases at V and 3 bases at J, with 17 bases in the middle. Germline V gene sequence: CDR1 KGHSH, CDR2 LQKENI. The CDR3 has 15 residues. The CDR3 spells CASSSGSSDSYEQYF. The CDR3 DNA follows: TGTGCCAGCTCATCGGGATCTTCGGACAGCTACGAGCAGTACTTC.

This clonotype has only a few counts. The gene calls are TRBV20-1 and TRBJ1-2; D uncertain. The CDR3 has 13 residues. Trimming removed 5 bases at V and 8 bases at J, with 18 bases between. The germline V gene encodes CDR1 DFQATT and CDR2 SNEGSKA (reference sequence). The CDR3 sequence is CSASESGFGGYTF. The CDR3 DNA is TGCAGTGCTTCCGAGTCGGGGTTCGGCGGCTACACCTTC.

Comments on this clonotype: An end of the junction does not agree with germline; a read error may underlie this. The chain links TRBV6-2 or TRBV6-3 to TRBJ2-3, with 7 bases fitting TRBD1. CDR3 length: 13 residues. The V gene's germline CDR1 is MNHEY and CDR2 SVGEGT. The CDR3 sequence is CASNQEGTDRQYF. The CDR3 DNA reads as TGTGCCAGCAACCAAGAGGGGACAGATAGGCAGTATTTT.

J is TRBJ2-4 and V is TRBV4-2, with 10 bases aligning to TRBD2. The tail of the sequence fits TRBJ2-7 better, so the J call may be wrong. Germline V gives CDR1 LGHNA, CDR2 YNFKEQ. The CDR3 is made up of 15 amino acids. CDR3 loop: CASSQVFGLADEQYF. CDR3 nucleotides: TGTGCCAGCAGCCAAGTGTTTGGACTAGCGGACGAGCAGTACTTC.

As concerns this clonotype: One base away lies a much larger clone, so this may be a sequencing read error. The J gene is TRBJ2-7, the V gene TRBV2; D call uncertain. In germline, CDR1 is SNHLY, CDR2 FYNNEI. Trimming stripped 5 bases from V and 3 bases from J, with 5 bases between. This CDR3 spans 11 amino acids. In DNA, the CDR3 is TGTGCCAGCAGTATGTTCTACGAGCAGTACTTC. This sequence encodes CASSMFYEQYF.

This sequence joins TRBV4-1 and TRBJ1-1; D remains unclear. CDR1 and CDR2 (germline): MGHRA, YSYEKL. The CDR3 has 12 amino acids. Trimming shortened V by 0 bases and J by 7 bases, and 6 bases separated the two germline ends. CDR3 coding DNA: TGCGCCAGCAGCCAAGACAGCCTTGAAGCTTTCTTT. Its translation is CASSQDSLEAFF.

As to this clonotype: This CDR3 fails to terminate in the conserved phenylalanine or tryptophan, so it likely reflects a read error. The CDR3 loop is CASSSTGLSKETQYL. DNA for the CDR3: TGTGCCAGCAGCTCTACGGGACTTTCCAAAGAGACCCAGTACTTA. The chain joins TRBV7-2 to TRBJ2-5; TRBD2 is a possible D gene (6 bases). Germline assignment: CDR1 SGHTA and CDR2 FQGNSA. The length of the CDR3 is 15 residues. V shed 4 bases and J shed 3 bases, with 15 bases lying between them.

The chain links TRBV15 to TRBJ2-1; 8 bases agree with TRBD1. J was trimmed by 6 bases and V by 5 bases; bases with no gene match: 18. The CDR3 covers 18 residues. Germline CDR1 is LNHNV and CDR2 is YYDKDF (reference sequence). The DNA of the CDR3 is TGTGCCACCAGCCCGCGACAGGGGCCCGAACGGTCTTTCAATGAGCAGTTCTTC. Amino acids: CATSPRQGPERSFNEQFF.

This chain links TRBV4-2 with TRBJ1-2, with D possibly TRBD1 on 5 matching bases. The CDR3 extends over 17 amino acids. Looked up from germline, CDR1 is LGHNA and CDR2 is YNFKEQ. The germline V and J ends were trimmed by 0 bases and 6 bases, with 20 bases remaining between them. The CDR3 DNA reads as TGTGCCAGCAGCCAAGACTCGGCCGGGACTAAGCGACATGGCTACACCTTC. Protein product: CASSQDSAGTKRHGYTF.

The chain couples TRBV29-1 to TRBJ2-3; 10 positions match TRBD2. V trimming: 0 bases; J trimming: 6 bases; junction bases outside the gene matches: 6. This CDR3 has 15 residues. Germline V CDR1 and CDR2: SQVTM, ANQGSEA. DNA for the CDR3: TGCAGCGTTGAAGAAGCGGGAGGGCCCCTTGATACGCAGTATTTT. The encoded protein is CSVEEAGGPLDTQYF.